Described below is a single T cell receptor (beta chain) sequence and its context. The sample belongs to a study of blood T cell repertoires in COVID-19. Overall study: In each case, the material was cDNA or gDNA derived from T cells, B-cell-depleted T cells, or PBMCs.

V lost 5 bases and J 3 bases, leaving 20 bases between the germline ends. The CDR3 is made up of 17 amino acids. Germline CDR1 reads LNHDA; CDR2 reads SQIVND (reference sequence). Assay: immunoSEQ multiplex PCR; the TCRdb copy retains only in-frame clones and omits some. Here the sample spans 200,000 to 250,000 clones, 84% being singletons. V and J are TRBV19 and TRBJ1-3; D may be TRBD1 (6 bases). The sample consisted of PBMCs or T cells enriched from blood (not recorded which). This TCR derives from a woman aged 40 to 49 who had recovered from COVID-19. CDR3 amino acids: CASSDKSQGIRGNTIYF. CDR3 DNA sequence: TGTGCCAGTAGTGACAAAAGCCAGGGGATCCGTGGAAACACCATATATTTT.